Each of the 10 T cell receptor beta chains below was sequenced from the same sample in a study of blood T cell dynamics during melanoma immunotherapy. The table came from immunoSEQ multiplex PCR; TCRdb's copy has only in-frame clones and leaves some out. The table lists approximately 6,000 clones, about 85% of them singletons, with 2.5% to 3.5% in the top ten. Time point reported: pre-treatment baseline. The source material was blood, sampled from a patient treated with checkpoint blockade. The receptors originated from a human donor with melanoma.

The chain carries TRBV7-2 and TRBJ2-1, with D unclear. V was cut by 0 bases and J by 8 bases, with 8 bases left in between. This CDR3 spans 13 amino acids. CDR1 and CDR2 (germline): SGHTA, FQGNSA. The CDR3 is CASSLAFSDEQFF. DNA of the CDR3: TGTGCCAGCAGCTTAGCCTTTAGTGATGAGCAGTTCTTC.

This chain uses TRBV11-3 with TRBJ2-1; no clear D. Germline V gene lookup returns CDR1 SGHNT and CDR2 YENEEA. Trimming removed 3 bases at V and 9 bases at J, with 9 bases between. This CDR3 region has 12 residues. The CDR3 spells CASSFLETEQFF. The CDR3 coding sequence is TGTGCCAGCAGCTTCCTGGAGACTGAGCAGTTCTTC.

V is TRBV6-5 and J is TRBJ2-2, with D possibly matching TRBD2 (6 bases). The germline V and J ends were trimmed by 7 bases and 4 bases, with 13 bases remaining between them. CDR1 and CDR2 (germline): MNHEY, SVGAGI. The CDR3 has 14 amino acids. The CDR3 region is CASTAGLITGELFF. CDR3 coding DNA: TGTGCCAGCACCGCGGGACTGATCACCGGGGAGCTGTTTTTT.

This clone was picked up one time. V usage is TRBV6-1 and J usage is TRBJ1-2, with 9 nucleotides matching TRBD1. This CDR3 has 15 residues. V dropped 6 bases and J dropped 5; count of bases not matched to a gene: 10. The germline CDR1 and CDR2 sequences are MNHNS and SASEGT. CDR3 in DNA: TGTGCCAGCAGGATGGGACAGGGTGTAAGGTATGGCTACACCTTC. Translated, it gives CASRMGQGVRYGYTF.

The chain links TRBV19 to TRBJ1-1; D not resolved. CDR3 length: 15 amino acids. Germline lookup yields CDR1 LNHDA and CDR2 SQIVND (reference sequence). Trimming took off 3 bases at V and 0 bases at J, with 11 bases between the two ends. CDR3 residues: CASSMGSGMNTEAFF. CDR3 nucleotide sequence: TGTGCCAGTAGTATGGGGTCTGGGATGAACACTGAAGCTTTCTTT.

J is TRBJ1-1 and V is TRBV11-2; a possible D gene is TRBD1 (5 bases). The CDR3 is 13 amino acids. The germline CDR1 and CDR2 sequences are SGHAT and FQNNGV. Deletions cut 7 bases from V and 5 bases from J, with 14 bases between. DNA for the CDR3: TGTGCCAGCAAGAACCCGAGGGGTACTGAAGCTTTCTTT. Protein: CASKNPRGTEAFF.

The rearrangement joins TRBV19 to TRBJ2-7; D might be TRBD1 (6 bases). The V gene's germline CDR1 is LNHDA and CDR2 SQIVND (reference sequence). V was pared by 2 bases and J by 4 bases, with 18 bases between. The CDR3 spans 16 residues. CDR3 loop: CASSIRWGLIVYEQYF. As DNA, the CDR3 is TGTGCCAGTAGTATACGCTGGGGGCTTATCGTGTACGAGCAGTACTTC.

This rearrangement joins TRBV13 to TRBJ1-2; D is uncertain. The CDR3 has 13 amino acids. Germline lookup yields CDR1 PRHDT and CDR2 FYEKMQ (reference sequence). Trimming removed 4 bases from V and 8 bases from J, with 14 bases in between. Written as DNA, the CDR3 is TGTGCCAGCAGCTCCGAGGTGGGCGGGGGCTACACCTTC. Protein product: CASSSEVGGGYTF.

This CDR3 is CASMNGRADEEQYF. CDR3 coding DNA: TGTGCCAGTATGAACGGGAGGGCCGATGAAGAGCAGTACTTC. V is TRBV19 and J is TRBJ2-7; 8 positions agree with TRBD2. Looked up from germline, CDR1 is LNHDA and CDR2 is SQIVND (reference sequence). J gave up 7 bases and V 7 bases, and 12 bases lay outside the gene matches. There are 14 residues in the CDR3.

V usage is TRBV5-6 and J usage is TRBJ2-1; D gene unclear. V lost 0 bases and J lost 2, with 9 bases in between. Looked up from germline, CDR1 is SGHDT and CDR2 is YYEEEE. This CDR3 has 15 amino acids. CDR3: CASSLGRSTYNEQFF. In nucleotides, the CDR3 is TGTGCCAGCAGCTTGGGACGGTCGACCTACAATGAGCAGTTCTTC. The full variable domain, rest sourced from reference TRBV5-6 and TRBJ2-1, is DAGVTQSPTHLIKTRGQQVTLRCSPKSGHDTVSWYQQALGQGPQFIFQYYEEEERQRGNFPDRFSGHQFPNYSSELNVNALLLGDSALYLCASSLGRSTYNEQFFGPGTRLTVL.